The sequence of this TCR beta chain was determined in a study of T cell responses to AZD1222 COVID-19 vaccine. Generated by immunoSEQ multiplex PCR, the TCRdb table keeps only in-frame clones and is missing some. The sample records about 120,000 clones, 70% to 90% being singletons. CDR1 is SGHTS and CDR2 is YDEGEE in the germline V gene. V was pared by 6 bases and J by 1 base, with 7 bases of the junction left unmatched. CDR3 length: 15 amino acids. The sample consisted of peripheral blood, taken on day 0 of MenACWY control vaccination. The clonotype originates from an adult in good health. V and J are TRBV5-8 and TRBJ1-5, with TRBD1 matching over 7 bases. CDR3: CASTRTGLSNQPQHF. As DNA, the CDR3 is TGTGCCAGCACTCGGACAGGACTCAGCAATCAGCCCCAGCATTTT.